These 26 T cell receptor beta chains originate from one sample sequenced in a study of blood T cell repertoires in COVID-19. Generated by immunoSEQ multiplex PCR, the TCRdb table keeps only in-frame clones and is missing some. The sample has some 500,000 clones; roughly 91% are singletons. Sequenced input: peripheral blood. These receptors came from a woman between 45 and 65 years old with COVID-19, enrolled during active disease.

This clone showed up just once. The CDR3 is CASRVRGSSIRGGRNTEAFF. The CDR3 DNA sequence: TGTGCCAGCAGGGTCAGGGGTTCGAGCATACGAGGTGGGCGGAACACTGAAGCTTTCTTT. V gene TRBV27 combines with J gene TRBJ1-1; D might be TRBD1 (6 bases). The CDR3 contains 20 residues. Germline V gene data show CDR1 as MNHEY and CDR2 as SMNVEV (reference sequence). V was clipped by 6 bases and J by 1 base, with 30 bases between them.

CDR3 sequence reads: CASSQSGTGRETQYF. The CDR3 nucleotides are TGCGCCAGCAGTCAATCCGGGACAGGGAGAGAGACCCAGTACTTC. The rearrangement uses TRBV23-1 and TRBJ2-5; 9 bases are shared with TRBD1. TRBV23-1 is an open reading frame whose function is uncertain. Germline trimming cut 0 bases from V and 4 bases from J; bases unmatched to any gene: 3. The CDR3 loop spans 15 amino acids.

This clone showed up just a few times. This chain links TRBV11-2 with TRBJ2-2; 9 bases map to TRBD1. Germline loops: CDR1 SGHAT, CDR2 FQNNGV. The CDR3 spans 16 residues. Losses at the gene ends were 1 base for V and 6 bases for J; bases not matched to a gene: 6. This CDR3 reads CASSLAGQGSAGELFF. DNA of the CDR3: TGTGCCAGCAGCTTAGCTGGACAGGGGTCGGCCGGGGAGCTGTTTTTT.

The CDR3 coding sequence is TGTGCCAGCAGAACTCTGGGGCTTGAAGCTTTCTTT. It yields the protein CASRTLGLEAFF. This rearrangement joins TRBV6-5 to TRBJ1-1; perhaps TRBD1 as D (5 bases). V lost 6 bases and J 7 bases, leaving 12 bases between the germline ends. The CDR3 contains 12 residues. CDR1 is MNHEY and CDR2 is SVGAGI in the germline V gene.

This chain links TRBV29-1 with TRBJ1-1; no reliable D call. Germline V CDR1 and CDR2: SQVTM, ANQGSEA. The germline V and J ends were trimmed by 3 bases and 0 bases, with 8 bases remaining between them. The CDR3 extends over 13 amino acids. As DNA, the CDR3 is TGCAGCGTTGAGGCGGCGATGAACACTGAAGCTTTCTTT. It translates to CSVEAAMNTEAFF. Full variable domain (remainder filled in from reference TRBV29-1 and TRBJ1-1): SAVISQKPSRDICQRGTSLTIQCQVDSQVTMMFWYRQQPGQSLTLIATANQGSEATYESGFVIDKFPISRPNLTFSTLTVSNMSPEDSSIYLCSVEAAMNTEAFFGQGTRLTVV.

The genes are TRBV13 and TRBJ1-2; D is ambiguous. The length of the CDR3 is 12 residues. V gave up 0 bases and J gave up 6 bases, with 5 bases separating them. Germline V CDR1 and CDR2: PRHDT, FYEKMQ (reference sequence). The CDR3 DNA is TGTGCCAGCAGCTTAGGTGGGCATGGCTACACCTTC. Amino acid sequence: CASSLGGHGYTF.

The chain couples TRBV24-1 to TRBJ1-2; D not resolved. In germline, CDR1 is KGHDR, CDR2 SFDVKD. Trimming cost V 3 bases and J 2 bases, with 9 bases left between them. There are 14 residues in the CDR3. This chain's CDR3 is CATSDVGGNYGYTF. For the CDR3, the DNA is TGTGCCACCAGTGATGTGGGAGGGAACTATGGCTACACCTTC.

J is TRBJ2-1 and V is TRBV9; 11 bases are a match to TRBD2. The J segment lost 8 bases and the V segment lost 0 bases, leaving 13 bases of the junction unmatched. CDR3 length equals 18 residues. In germline, CDR1 is SGDLS, CDR2 YYNGEE. CDR3 nucleotides: TGTGCCAGCAGCGTAGGCCCTTATTCTAGCGGGGGGATGGATGAGCAGTTCTTC. It specifies CASSVGPYSSGGMDEQFF.

The chain joins TRBV27 to TRBJ1-4; 7 bases align to TRBD1. Trimming took 4 bases from V and 7 from J; bases not matched to a gene: 9. This CDR3 comprises 15 residues. The germline gives CDR1 MNHEY, CDR2 SMNVEV (reference sequence). The CDR3 is CASSSGRGLTEKLFF. For the CDR3, the DNA is TGTGCCAGCAGTTCGGGAAGGGGGCTGACTGAAAAACTGTTTTTT.

The genes are TRBV6-5 and TRBJ1-4; TRBD1 might be the D (5 bases). Germline CDR1 is MNHEY and CDR2 is SVGAGI. Trimming cost V 5 bases and J 6 bases, with 13 bases left between them. CDR3 size: 14 residues. Written as DNA, the CDR3 is TGTGCCAGCAGTCCCGACGCCAGGGATGAAAAACTGTTTTTT. Translated, it gives CASSPDARDEKLFF.

This chain uses TRBV5-6 with TRBJ1-2; perhaps TRBD1 as D (5 bases). The V gene lost 4 bases and the J gene lost 4 bases, with 14 bases spanning the gap. The germline V gene encodes CDR1 SGHDT and CDR2 YYEEEE. The CDR3 sequence is 14 residues long. The CDR3 DNA is TGTGCCAGCAGCCTATCGACAGTCTCCTATGGCTACACCTTC. Residues: CASSLSTVSYGYTF.

The chain is built from TRBV18 and TRBJ2-2; the match to TRBD1 covers 9 bases. The CDR3 has 16 residues. The germline CDR1 and CDR2 sequences are KGHSH and LQKENI. V trimming: 3 bases; J trimming: 2 bases; junction bases outside the gene matches: 4. The CDR3 sequence: CASSPRQGENTGELFF. DNA of the CDR3: TGTGCCAGCTCACCTAGACAGGGGGAAAACACCGGGGAGCTGTTTTTT. Combining the CDR3 with reference TRBV18 and TRBJ2-2 gives the whole variable domain NAGVMQNPRHLVRRRGQEARLRCSPMKGHSHVYWYRQLPEEGLKFMVYLQKENIIDESGMPKERFSAEFPKEGPSILRIQQVVRGDSAAYFCASSPRQGENTGELFFGEGSRLTVL.

The CDR3 bases are TGTGCCAGCAGTTGGGACAACTACGAGCAGTACTTC. Translation: CASSWDNYEQYF. This rearrangement joins TRBV2 to TRBJ2-7; TRBD1 might be the D (6 bases). This CDR3 has 12 residues. V lost 5 bases to trimming and J lost 3 bases, with 8 bases between them. Germline lookup yields CDR1 SNHLY and CDR2 FYNNEI.

The chain couples TRBV30 to TRBJ2-1; 8 bases align to TRBD2. J was trimmed by 4 bases and V by 2 bases; bases with no gene match: 7. The CDR3 totals 15 residues. CDR1 is GTSNPN, CDR2 SVGIG, per germline (reference sequence). CDR3 loop: CAWSLERGPYNEQFF. The CDR3 nucleotides are TGTGCCTGGAGTCTCGAGCGGGGGCCATACAATGAGCAGTTCTTC.

In this sample, this clone turned up once. The CDR3: CASRPTSGGDNEQFF. CDR3 nucleotides: TGTGCCAGCAGGCCGACTAGCGGGGGAGACAATGAGCAGTTCTTC. This chain connects TRBV2 to TRBJ2-1; TRBD2 matches at 12 bases. The junction had 5 bases not matched to a gene; V was cut back by 6 bases and J by 5 bases. Germline loops: CDR1 SNHLY, CDR2 FYNNEI. The CDR3 length is 15 residues. The variable domain in full, completed from reference TRBV2 and TRBJ2-1, reads EPEVTQTPSHQVTQMGQEVILRCVPISNHLYFYWYRQILGQKVEFLVSFYNNEISEKSEIFDDQFSVERPDGSNFTLKIRSTKLEDSAMYFCASRPTSGGDNEQFFGPGTRLTVL.

Details on this clone: Other nucleotide sequences from this sample produce the same CDR3. Here the CDR3 DNA reads TGTGCCAGTAGTATTAGGACAGGGGAGGCAGATACGCAGTATTTT. Amino acid sequence: CASSIRTGEADTQYF. J is TRBJ2-3 and V is TRBV19; 9 bases line up with TRBD1. Trimming cost V 3 bases and J 4 bases; bases outside gene matches: 5. This CDR3 contains 15 residues. Germline loops: CDR1 LNHDA, CDR2 SQIVND (reference sequence). Based on the CDR3 plus reference TRBV19 and TRBJ2-3, the full variable domain is DGGITQSPKYLFRKEGQNVTLSCEQNLNHDAMYWYRQDPGQGLRLIYYSQIVNDFQKGDIAEGYSVSREKKESFPLTVTSAQKNPTAFYLCASSIRTGEADTQYFGPGTRLTVL.

The genes are TRBV7-9 and TRBJ1-1; 9 nucleotides line up with TRBD1. The CDR3 contains 15 residues. Trimming took 5 bases from V and 11 from J; bases not matched to a gene: 15. CDR1 is SEHNR and CDR2 is FQNEAQ in the germline V gene (reference sequence). CDR3 protein: CASSHEQGAIPLAFF. The CDR3 DNA is TGTGCCAGCAGCCATGAACAGGGGGCGATTCCCTTGGCTTTCTTT.

This clone has just one count. CDR3 loop: CASSPMGGDQETQYF. CDR3 DNA: TGTGCCAGCAGCCCGATGGGGGGAGACCAAGAGACCCAGTACTTC. The chain employs TRBV9 and TRBJ2-5; tentative D call: TRBD2 (6 bases). V lost 4 bases and J 0 bases, leaving 13 bases between the germline ends. The CDR3 totals 15 residues. Germline V gene data show CDR1 as SGDLS and CDR2 as YYNGEE.

The V gene is TRBV30, the J gene TRBJ2-1, with a possible D match to TRBD1 (5 bases). V gave up 2 bases and J gave up 7 bases, with 18 bases separating them. The CDR3 is 15 residues long. Germline assignment: CDR1 GTSNPN and CDR2 SVGIG (reference sequence). In nucleotides, the CDR3 is TGTGCCTGGAGTTCAGACAGCTGGGCGAGGAATGAGCAGTTCTTC. Amino acid sequence: CAWSSDSWARNEQFF.

The chain has TRBV5-4 and TRBJ2-3; 8 positions agree with TRBD2. The germline V gene has CDR1 SGHNT and CDR2 YYREEE (reference sequence). CDR3 length: 15 amino acids. J was trimmed by 2 bases and V by 4 bases; bases with no gene match: 6. This CDR3 reads CASSVGGAFTDTQYF. DNA of the CDR3: TGTGCCAGCAGCGTCGGGGGGGCCTTCACAGATACGCAGTATTTT.

This clone was seen more than once but under ten times. The chain couples TRBV3-1 (or the pseudogene TRBV3-2) to TRBJ1-1, with D perhaps TRBD1 (5 bases). With 6 bases removed from V and 6 bases from J, the gap between germline ends came to 14 bases. This CDR3 comprises 13 residues. Germline assignment: CDR1 LGHDT and CDR2 YNNKEL (reference sequence). The CDR3 here is CASSQGREPEAFF. CDR3 nucleotide sequence: TGTGCCAGCAGTCAGGGACGGGAGCCTGAAGCTTTCTTT.

This chain links TRBV18 with TRBJ1-5, with a possible D match to TRBD1 (6 bases). CDR1 and CDR2 from the germline V gene are KGHSH and LQKENI. The CDR3 loop spans 15 amino acids. Trimming left V 3 bases short and J 0 bases short, with 9 bases between. CDR3 protein: CASSPTGYSNQPQHF. CDR3 nucleotides: TGTGCCAGCTCACCGACAGGCTATAGCAATCAGCCCCAGCATTTT.

This clone was seen only a few times. The V gene is TRBV6-6, the J gene TRBJ1-1; TRBD1 matches at 7 bases. V shed 7 bases, J shed 0 bases, and the junction held 8 bases outside the gene matches. The CDR3 consists of 15 residues. The germline V gene has CDR1 MNHNY and CDR2 SVGAGI (reference sequence). CDR3 DNA: TGTGCCAGCATCGATCCGACAGGGATGAACACTGAAGCTTTCTTT. Residues: CASIDPTGMNTEAFF.

This chain joins TRBV7-3 and TRBJ2-3, with TRBD1 matching 10 bases. V was pared by 2 bases and J by 6 bases, with 8 bases of the junction left unmatched. Looked up from germline, CDR1 is SGHTA and CDR2 is FQGTGA. This CDR3 has 16 amino acids. The CDR3, as DNA: TGTGCCAGCAGCTTACTGGGACAGGGGCGAGGGGATACGCAGTATTTT. This translates into CASSLLGQGRGDTQYF.

This chain links TRBV6-4 with TRBJ2-2; 8 nucleotides align to TRBD1. This CDR3 comprises 14 residues. The J segment lost 5 bases and the V segment lost 7 bases, leaving 6 bases of the junction unmatched. Germline assignment: CDR1 MRHNA and CDR2 SNTAGT. For the CDR3, the DNA is TGTGCCAGCAAAACGGACAGGGCAACCGGGGAGCTGTTTTTT. Its protein is CASKTDRATGELFF.

With respect to this clone: Sequence at one end of the junction differs from germline and may be a read error. This chain links TRBV4-2 with TRBJ2-7, with 10 bases identical to TRBD2. Looked up from germline, CDR1 is LGHNA and CDR2 is YNFKEQ. The CDR3 has 15 amino acids. The CDR3 loop reads CASRQIAGGAYEQYF. The CDR3 nucleotides read TGTGCCAGCCGCCAGATAGCGGGGGGAGCCTACGAGCAGTACTTC.